The next 19 T cell receptor beta chains were all read from a single sample in a study of T-cell memory formation after mild COVID-19. TCRdb reprocessed the 5' RACE reads with MiXCR, giving one entry per CDR3 protein. Counted here are 500,000 to 600,000 distinct CDR3 sequences, about a sixth occurring once; the ten biggest clones make up around 12%. The specimen was PBMCs or a T cell subset sorted from them (not recorded which). The receptors shown here come from an adult woman who had mild COVID-19 (a few samples of this study predate the infection). Cell type and time point are not known.

V is TRBV4-1 and J is TRBJ2-7; 7 nucleotides align to TRBD2. Trimming at V came to 4 bases and at J to 7 bases, leaving 7 bases not matched to a gene. Germline CDR1 and CDR2: MGHRA and YSYEKL. The CDR3 length is 13 residues. CDR3 in DNA: TGCGCCAGCAGCCGAGAGACTAGCCGTGAGCAGTACTTC. It encodes CASSRETSREQYF.

There are a few counts of this clonotype. V and J are TRBV5-5 and TRBJ2-7; maybe TRBD2 (7 bases). The germline V and J ends were trimmed by 4 bases and 6 bases, with 23 bases remaining between them. The CDR3 has 16 residues. Germline V gene lookup returns CDR1 SGHKS and CDR2 YYEKEE (reference sequence). In DNA, the CDR3 is TGTGCCAGCAGCGTATTTCCTCGGGGGGCCAAGGGCGAGCAGTACTTC. Translation: CASSVFPRGAKGEQYF.

This chain joins TRBV7-9 and TRBJ1-4; D is unclear. CDR3 length: 14 amino acids. Trimming shortened V by 1 base and J by 8 bases, and 11 bases separated the two germline ends. In germline, CDR1 is SEHNR, CDR2 FQNEAQ (reference sequence). Written as DNA, the CDR3 is TGTGCCAGCAGCTTAGTGGACTCTTGGGAAAAACTGTTTTTT. Translation gives CASSLVDSWEKLFF. Full variable domain (remainder filled in from reference TRBV7-9 and TRBJ1-4): DTGVSQNPRHKITKRGQNVTFRCDPISEHNRLYWYRQTLGQGPEFLTYFQNEAQLEKSRLLSDRFSAERPKGSFSTLEIQRTEQGDSAMYLCASSLVDSWEKLFFGSGTQLSVL.

The table lists this clonotype with a few counts. The rearrangement links TRBV5-1 to TRBJ2-3, with 9 nucleotides matching TRBD2. CDR1 and CDR2 (germline): SGHRS, YFSETQ. The CDR3 is 15 residues long. The V and J ends lost 0 bases and 3 bases, in that order; junction bases with no gene match: 2. CDR3 nucleotide sequence: TGCGCCAGCAGCTTGGAACTAGCGGGTACAGATACGCAGTATTTT. As protein: CASSLELAGTDTQYF.

This clonotype was detected only once. V and J are TRBV20-1 and TRBJ2-7; 8 positions match TRBD1. This CDR3 region has 15 residues. The J segment lost 5 bases and the V segment lost 5 bases, leaving 14 bases of the junction unmatched. CDR1 and CDR2 (germline): DFQATT, SNEGSKA (reference sequence). CDR3 sequence: CSAPSDRGLKNEQYF. The CDR3, as DNA: TGCAGTGCTCCCTCCGACAGGGGCCTTAAGAACGAGCAGTACTTC.

The chain is built from TRBV6-5 and TRBJ2-5, with D perhaps assigned TRBD1 or TRBD2 (5 bases each). There are 14 residues in the CDR3. The V gene lost 5 bases and the J gene lost 3 bases, with 13 bases spanning the gap. Germline-derived CDR1 and CDR2 are MNHEY and SVGAGI. The CDR3 region is CASSTVMGEETQYF. In DNA, the CDR3 is TGTGCCAGCAGTACGGTCATGGGGGAAGAGACCCAGTACTTC.

The chain uses TRBV7-9 and TRBJ2-7; maybe TRBD2 (6 bases). The CDR3 has 19 residues. Germline-derived CDR1 and CDR2 are SEHNR and FQNEAQ (reference sequence). The V end was cut by 4 bases, the J end by 0 bases, with 25 bases between. The chain's CDR3 is CASSSTDPERRGGSYEQYF. The DNA of the CDR3 is TGTGCCAGCAGCTCGACAGACCCCGAGCGGCGGGGCGGCTCCTACGAGCAGTACTTC.

The sample holds a few counts of this clonotype. The chain uses TRBV5-1 and TRBJ1-4, with 10 nucleotides matching TRBD1. Germline CDR1 is SGHRS and CDR2 is YFSETQ. This CDR3 has 16 residues. With 3 bases clipped from V and 2 bases from J, the junction kept 4 bases outside the gene matches. CDR3 sequence: CASSSGTGVTNEKLFF. As DNA, the CDR3 is TGCGCCAGCAGCTCCGGGACAGGGGTCACTAATGAAAAACTGTTTTTT.

The chain employs TRBV7-8 and TRBJ1-5; no clear D gene. Between the trimmed V and J ends, which lost 0 bases and 1 base, there was a span of 10 bases. The CDR3 loop spans 16 amino acids. Per the germline V gene, CDR1 is SGHVS and CDR2 is FQNEAQ. CDR3 sequence: CASSLARFGSNQPQHF. Here the CDR3 DNA reads TGTGCCAGCAGCTTAGCTCGATTTGGGAGCAATCAGCCCCAGCATTTT.

This chain joins TRBV18 and TRBJ2-7; 8 positions match TRBD2. CDR1 and CDR2 (germline): KGHSH, LQKENI. The CDR3 runs to 14 residues. V was pared by 0 bases and J by 6 bases, with 4 bases of the junction left unmatched. The CDR3 DNA sequence: TGTGCCAGCTCACCACCCGGGACTAGGCGCGAGCAGTACTTC. This gives the protein CASSPPGTRREQYF.

The chain employs TRBV30 and TRBJ2-1; 10 nucleotides line up with TRBD2. Trimming took 4 bases from V and 8 from J; bases not matched to a gene: 2. This CDR3 contains 12 residues. In germline, CDR1 is GTSNPN, CDR2 SVGIG (reference sequence). CDR3 region: CAWTSGGYEQFF. The DNA for the CDR3 is TGTGCCTGGACTAGCGGGGGTTATGAGCAGTTCTTC.

This clonotype was counted between two and nine times. This chain connects TRBV24-1 to TRBJ2-5; TRBD1 agrees at 8 bases. The CDR3 consists of 15 residues. V lost 4 bases, J lost 4 bases, and 7 bases stayed unmatched. Germline CDR1 reads KGHDR; CDR2 reads SFDVKD. The CDR3 reads CATSDSLDRVETQYF. In DNA, the CDR3 is TGTGCCACCAGTGACTCCCTGGACAGGGTAGAGACCCAGTACTTC.

This clonotype was counted only a few times. The V call is TRBV7-8, the J call TRBJ1-2; 7 nucleotides line up with TRBD1. V lost 5 bases and J lost 8; bases outside the gene matches: 8. Germline V CDR1 and CDR2: SGHVS, FQNEAQ. This CDR3 comprises 13 residues. The CDR3 DNA follows: TGTGCCAGCAGCCTGACAGGGCCCGGAGGCTACACCTTC. Its translation: CASSLTGPGGYTF.

The chain combines TRBV11-2 with TRBJ2-1; 13 bases are a match to TRBD2. V was clipped by 3 bases and J by 8 bases; unmatched bases: 7. This CDR3 contains 16 residues. Germline CDR1 SGHAT, CDR2 FQNNGV. The CDR3 DNA is TGTGCCAGCAGCTTTTGGGGGACTAGCGGGAATGATGAGCAGTTCTTC. It specifies CASSFWGTSGNDEQFF.

This rearrangement joins TRBV3-1 to TRBJ2-3; D remains unclear. Germline CDR1 reads LGHDT; CDR2 reads YNNKEL (reference sequence). With 0 bases removed from V and 9 bases from J, the gap between germline ends came to 10 bases. The CDR3 extends over 13 amino acids. The DNA for the CDR3 is TGTGCCAGCAGCCAAGACTCCCTCCGCACGCAGTATTTT. It specifies CASSQDSLRTQYF.

This clonotype occurred a few times. The rearrangement joins TRBV6-5 to TRBJ2-1; D ambiguous. CDR3 length: 13 amino acids. Germline CDR1 MNHEY, CDR2 SVGAGI. The V and J ends lost 7 bases and 10 bases respectively, with 17 bases between them. CDR3 sequence reads: CASTPSVGSEQFF. CDR3 bases: TGTGCCAGCACCCCCTCCGTGGGATCAGAGCAGTTCTTC.

This clonotype was seen repeatedly, ten times or more. V and J are TRBV20-1 and TRBJ1-2, with TRBD1 matching over 12 bases. Germline lookup yields CDR1 DFQATT and CDR2 SNEGSKA (reference sequence). Trimming at V came to 5 bases and at J to 7 bases, leaving 8 bases not matched to a gene. The CDR3 runs 14 residues. The CDR3 nucleotides read TGCAGTGCTGAACCGGGACAGGGGGCAAGTGGCTACACCTTC. This encodes CSAEPGQGASGYTF.

This chain connects TRBV20-1 to TRBJ1-3; no clear D gene. The V end was cut by 1 base, the J end by 8 bases, with 9 bases between. CDR3 length equals 12 residues. In germline, CDR1 is DFQATT, CDR2 SNEGSKA (reference sequence). The CDR3 protein is CSARVLPDTIYF. The CDR3 coding sequence is TGCAGTGCTAGAGTTCTCCCGGACACCATATATTTT.

This clonotype was recorded a few times. This chain connects TRBV3-1 to TRBJ1-2; 7 bases agree with TRBD1. The CDR3 covers 16 residues. The V and J ends lost 6 bases and 1 base, in that order; junction bases with no gene match: 11. Germline loops: CDR1 LGHDT, CDR2 YNNKEL (reference sequence). The CDR3 reads CASRPGTAALNYGYTF. The CDR3 DNA reads as TGTGCCAGCAGACCCGGGACAGCCGCCCTTAACTATGGCTACACCTTC.